This TCR beta chain was recorded in a study of Siglec-9 on CD8 T cells in melanoma. General study results and limits: An effector memory CD8+ T-cell subset seemingly accumulating in melanoma was reportedly marked and regulated by Siglec-9.

Germline loops: CDR1 SNHLY, CDR2 FYNNEI. The length of the CDR3 is 13 residues. Profiled with immunoSEQ multiplex PCR; TCRdb holds only in-frame clones, not every one. The sample shows more than 30,000 clones, more than 65% of them seen only once. There are a few counts of this clone. Its antigen remains unidentified. The sequencing input was Siglec-9- CD8+ T cells sorted from blood. The receptor comes from a human donor in good health. V gene TRBV2 combines with J gene TRBJ1-2; the D gene is possibly TRBD1 (5 bases). CDR3 sequence (DNA): TGTGTCCATGCGGGGGACGGTAACTATGGCTACACCTTC. This encodes CVHAGDGNYGYTF. Variable domain in full (rest from reference TRBV2 and TRBJ1-2): EPEVTQTPSHQVTQMGQEVILRCVPISNHLYFYWYRQILGQKVEFLVSFYNNEISEKSEIFDDQFSVERPDGSNFTLKIRSTKLEDSAMYFCVHAGDGNYGYTFGSGTRLTVV.